The clone carrying this T cell receptor (beta chain) was counted a few times. Its specificity is not known. Looked up from germline, CDR1 is SGHTA and CDR2 is FQGNSA. CDR3 size: 15 residues. Trimming took 1 base from V and 0 from J, leaving 9 bases between them. The record originates from a study of CD8 T cells in ankylosing spondylitis. Study outcomes and limitations: Reportedly, disease-linked clones are significantly enriched in ankylosing spondylitis patients' matched synovial fluid. Before this, some motif variants had been reported in reactive arthritis synovial fluid and blood. Made up of about eight highly homologous variants, a TCR beta motif appeared characteristic of ankylosing spondylitis blood.

TCRdb processed the 5' RACE reads anew with MiXCR; each CDR3 protein has one entry. The data show about 840,000 distinct CDR3 sequences, with approximately 10% seen just once and around 0.51% held by the top ten. The J gene is TRBJ1-1, the V gene TRBV7-2; D gene ambiguous. The TCR originated in a male donor with ankylosing spondylitis. The sample consisted of blood, either unsorted or a sorted T cell fraction (not recorded which). The DNA of the CDR3 is TGTGCCAGCAGCTTAGTCGCGCAGCTGAACACTGAAGCTTTCTTT. Amino acid sequence: CASSLVAQLNTEAFF.